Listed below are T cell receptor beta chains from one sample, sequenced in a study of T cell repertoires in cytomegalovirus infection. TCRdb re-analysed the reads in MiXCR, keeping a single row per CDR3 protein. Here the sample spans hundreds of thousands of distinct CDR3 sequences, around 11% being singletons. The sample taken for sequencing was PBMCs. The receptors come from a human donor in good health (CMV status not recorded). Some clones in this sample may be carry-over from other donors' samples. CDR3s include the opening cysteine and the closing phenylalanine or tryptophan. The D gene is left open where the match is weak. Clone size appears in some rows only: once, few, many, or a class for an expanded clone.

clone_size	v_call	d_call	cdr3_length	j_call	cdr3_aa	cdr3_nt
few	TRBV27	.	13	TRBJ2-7	CASSSDLSYEQYF	TGTGCCAGCAGTTCCGACCTCTCCTACGAGCAGTACTTC
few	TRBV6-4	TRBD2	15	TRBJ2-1	CASSERGRAINEQFF	TGTGCCAGCAGTGAAAGAGGGAGGGCCATAAATGAGCAGTTCTTC
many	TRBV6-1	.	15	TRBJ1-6	CASSEETNYNSPLHF	TGTGCCAGCAGTGAAGAGACCAACTATAATTCACCCCTCCACTTT
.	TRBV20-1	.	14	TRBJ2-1	CSASRGTSLGEQFF	TGCAGTGCTAGTCGGGGGACTTCGCTAGGGGAGCAGTTCTTC
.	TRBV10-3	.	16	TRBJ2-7	CAISDPLRRESYEQYF	TGTGCCATCAGTGACCCCCTCCGCAGGGAATCCTACGAGCAGTACTTC
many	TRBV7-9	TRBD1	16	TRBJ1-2	CASSFRTGGRDYGYTF	TGTGCCAGCAGCTTTCGAACAGGGGGGCGGGACTATGGCTACACCTTC
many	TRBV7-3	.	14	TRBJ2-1	CASSLGPQSNEQFF	TGTGCCAGCAGCTTAGGTCCACAGTCCAATGAGCAGTTCTTC
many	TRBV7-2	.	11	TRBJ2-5	CASSQDGVQYF	TGTGCCAGCAGCCAGGACGGGGTCCAGTACTTC
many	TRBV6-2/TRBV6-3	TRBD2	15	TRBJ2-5	CATLLGLAGEETQYF	TGTGCCACCCTCTTAGGACTAGCGGGAGAAGAGACCCAGTACTTC
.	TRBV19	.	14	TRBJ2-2	CASTFSLSTGELFF	TGTGCCAGTACCTTCTCCCTAAGCACCGGGGAGCTGTTTTTT
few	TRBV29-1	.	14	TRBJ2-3	CSTYKGGLTDTQYF	TGCAGCACGTACAAGGGGGGACTCACAGATACGCAGTATTTT
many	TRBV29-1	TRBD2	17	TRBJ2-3	CSVEGLAGPNSPDTQYF	TGCAGCGTTGAAGGCCTAGCGGGCCCGAATAGCCCAGATACGCAGTATTTT
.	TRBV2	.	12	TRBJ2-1	CASIEGGNEQFF	TGTGCCAGCATCGAAGGGGGAAATGAGCAGTTCTTC
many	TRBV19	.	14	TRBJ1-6	CASRAGDGYSPLHF	TGTGCCAGTAGAGCCGGGGACGGGTATTCACCCCTCCACTTT
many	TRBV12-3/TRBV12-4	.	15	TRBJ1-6	CASSSPPIGISPLHF	TGTGCCAGCAGCAGTCCTCCAATCGGGATTTCACCCCTCCACTTT
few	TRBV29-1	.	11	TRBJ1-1	CSTSENTEAFF	TGCAGCACCTCGGAGAACACTGAAGCTTTCTTT
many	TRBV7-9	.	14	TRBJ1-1	CASSPGSMNTEAFF	TGTGCCAGCAGCCCGGGGAGCATGAACACTGAAGCTTTCTTT
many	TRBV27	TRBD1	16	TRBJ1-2	CASSFLSSGQGDGYTF	TGTGCCAGCAGCTTTCTAAGCTCAGGACAGGGAGATGGCTACACCTTC
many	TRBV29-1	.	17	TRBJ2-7	CSVEGPGSAASGYEQYF	TGCAGCGTTGAAGGTCCAGGGAGTGCAGCGTCGGGGTACGAGCAGTACTTC
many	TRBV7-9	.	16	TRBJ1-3	CASSLITGWSGNTIYF	TGTGCCAGCAGCTTAATTACGGGGTGGTCTGGAAACACCATATATTTT
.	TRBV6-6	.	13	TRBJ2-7	CASTGGASYEQYF	TGTGCCAGCACCGGCGGGGCTTCCTACGAGCAGTACTTC
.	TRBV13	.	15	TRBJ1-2	CASSFTSRKDYGYTF	TGTGCCAGCAGCTTTACGTCCAGGAAGGACTATGGCTACACCTTC
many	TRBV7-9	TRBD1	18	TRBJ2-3	CASSLGVGGYPGPDTQYF	TGTGCCAGCAGCTTAGGAGTAGGGGGCTACCCGGGTCCAGATACGCAGTATTTT
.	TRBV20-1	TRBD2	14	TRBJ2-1	CSAREAGDYNEQFF	TGCAGTGCTAGAGAAGCGGGGGACTACAATGAGCAGTTCTTC
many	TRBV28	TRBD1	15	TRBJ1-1	CASSSSGGAKTEAFF	TGTGCCAGCAGTTCATCAGGGGGCGCGAAAACTGAAGCTTTCTTT
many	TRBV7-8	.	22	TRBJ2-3	CASSLVSVSLAIGGVSYDTQYF	TGTGCCAGCAGCTTAGTATCGGTTTCACTCGCAATCGGGGGAGTGAGTTATGATACGCAGTATTTT
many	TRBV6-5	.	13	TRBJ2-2	CASSFTDTGELFF	TGTGCCAGCAGTTTCACAGACACCGGGGAGCTGTTTTTT
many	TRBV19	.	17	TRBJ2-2	CASERGSREMNTGELFF	TGTGCCAGTGAGAGGGGCTCCCGTGAAATGAACACCGGGGAGCTGTTTTTT
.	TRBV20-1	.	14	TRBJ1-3	CSSLLMGSGNTIYF	TGCAGTAGCCTCCTAATGGGCTCTGGAAACACCATATATTTT
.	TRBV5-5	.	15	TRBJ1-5	CASSLGTSREQPQHF	TGTGCCAGCAGCTTGGGGACATCCAGGGAGCAGCCCCAGCATTTT
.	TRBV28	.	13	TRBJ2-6	CASTGTGANVLTF	TGTGCCAGTACGGGAACTGGGGCCAACGTCCTGACTTTC
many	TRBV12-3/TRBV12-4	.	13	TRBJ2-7	CASSFGETSEQYF	TGTGCCAGCAGTTTCGGGGAAACAAGCGAGCAGTACTTC
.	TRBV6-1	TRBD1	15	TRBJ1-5	CASSRQGQSNQPQHF	TGTGCCAGCAGCCGACAGGGGCAAAGCAATCAGCCCCAGCATTTT
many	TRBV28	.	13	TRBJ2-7	CASSPPVPYEQYF	TGTGCCAGCAGTCCCCCGGTGCCCTACGAGCAGTACTTC
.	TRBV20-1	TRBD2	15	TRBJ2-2	CSASGTSGNTGELFF	TGCAGTGCTAGTGGGACTAGCGGGAACACCGGGGAGCTGTTTTTT
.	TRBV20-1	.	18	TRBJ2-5	CSARDAGVGGKGQETQYF	TGCAGTGCTAGAGATGCCGGGGTCGGCGGGAAGGGGCAAGAGACCCAGTACTTC
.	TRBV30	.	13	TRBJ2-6	CARQVGGANVLTF	TGTGCCCGGCAAGTCGGAGGGGCCAACGTCCTGACTTTC
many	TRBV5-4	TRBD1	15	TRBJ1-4	CASTLKGTGGEKLFF	TGTGCCAGCACCCTGAAGGGGACAGGGGGCGAAAAACTGTTTTTT
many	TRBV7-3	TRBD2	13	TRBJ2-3	CASRRGGTDTQYF	TGTGCCAGCAGACGGGGGGGCACAGATACGCAGTATTTT
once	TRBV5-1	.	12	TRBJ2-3	CASSFTPRAQYF	TGCGCCAGCAGCTTTACACCAAGGGCGCAGTATTTT
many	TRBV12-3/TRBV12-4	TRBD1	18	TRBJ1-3	CASSLLAGTVAVGNTIYF	TGTGCCAGCAGTTTACTGGCCGGGACAGTGGCCGTTGGAAACACCATATATTTT
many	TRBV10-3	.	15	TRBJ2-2	CAISERGSSTGELFF	TGTGCCATCAGTGAAAGGGGATCTAGCACCGGGGAGCTGTTTTTT
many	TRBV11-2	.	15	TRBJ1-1	CASSLGVAGTTEAFF	TGTGCCAGCAGCTTAGGGGTGGCCGGGACCACTGAAGCTTTCTTT
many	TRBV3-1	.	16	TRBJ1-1	CASSQDLGRVNTEAFF	TGTGCCAGCAGCCAAGATCTGGGAAGGGTGAACACTGAAGCTTTCTTT
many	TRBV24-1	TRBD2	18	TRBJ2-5	CATSLRCGLAGDQETQYF	TGTGCCACCAGTCTCCGTTGTGGGCTAGCGGGGGATCAAGAGACCCAGTACTTC
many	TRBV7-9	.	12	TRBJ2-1	CASSLNYNEQFF	TGTGCCAGCAGCTTAAACTACAATGAGCAGTTCTTC
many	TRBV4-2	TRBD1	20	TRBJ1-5	CASSQDFMRRDRDFNQPQHF	TGTGCCAGCAGCCAAGATTTTATGAGAAGGGACAGGGATTTTAATCAGCCCCAGCATTTT
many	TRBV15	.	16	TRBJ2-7	CATSRDGSRANYEQYF	TGTGCCACCAGCAGAGATGGGTCAAGGGCGAACTACGAGCAGTACTTC
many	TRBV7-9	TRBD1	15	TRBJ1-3	CASSLSTGAGNTIYF	TGTGCCAGCAGCTTATCGACAGGGGCTGGAAACACCATATATTTT
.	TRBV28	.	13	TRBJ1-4	CASSPRTSEKLFF	TGTGCCAGCAGTCCCCGGACCTCTGAAAAACTGTTTTTT
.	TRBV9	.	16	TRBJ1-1	CASSVSGGTANTEAFF	TGTGCCAGCAGCGTATCGGGCGGGACGGCGAACACTGAAGCTTTCTTT
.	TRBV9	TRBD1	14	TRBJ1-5	CASSGGTGSQPQHF	TGTGCCAGCAGCGGCGGGACAGGGAGCCAGCCCCAGCATTTT
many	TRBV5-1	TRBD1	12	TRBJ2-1	CASSGQGDEQFF	TGCGCCAGCAGCGGACAGGGGGATGAGCAGTTCTTC
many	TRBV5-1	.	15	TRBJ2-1	CASTFGGPGRNEQFF	TGCGCCAGCACCTTTGGGGGGCCCGGTAGGAATGAGCAGTTCTTC
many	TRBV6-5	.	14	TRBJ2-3	CASSYSRRTDTQYF	TGTGCCAGCAGTTACTCGCGGCGGACAGATACGCAGTATTTT
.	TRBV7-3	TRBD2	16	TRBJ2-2	CTSSRTSGRNTGELFF	TGTACCAGCAGTCGGACTAGCGGGAGGAACACCGGGGAGCTGTTTTTT
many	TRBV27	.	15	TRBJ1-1	CASGFSSGGSREAFF	TGTGCCAGCGGGTTTTCCAGTGGGGGCAGCCGTGAAGCTTTCTTT